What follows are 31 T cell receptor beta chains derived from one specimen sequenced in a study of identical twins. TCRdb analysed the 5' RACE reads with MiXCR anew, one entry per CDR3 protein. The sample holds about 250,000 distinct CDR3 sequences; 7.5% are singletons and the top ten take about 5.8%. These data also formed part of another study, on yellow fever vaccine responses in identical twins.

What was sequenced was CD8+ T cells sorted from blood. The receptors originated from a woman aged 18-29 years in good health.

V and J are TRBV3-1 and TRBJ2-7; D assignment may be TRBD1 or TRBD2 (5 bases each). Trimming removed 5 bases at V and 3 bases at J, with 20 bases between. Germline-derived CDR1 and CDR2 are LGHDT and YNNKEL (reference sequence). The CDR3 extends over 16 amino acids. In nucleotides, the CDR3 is TGTGCCAGCAGCTTACTACCTGGGACGGAATTCTACGAGCAGTACGTC. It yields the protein CASSLLPGTEFYEQYV.

CDR3 in amino acids: CATLDRDRVPYNEQFF. CDR3 sequence (DNA): TGTGCCACCCTTGACCGGGACAGGGTACCCTACAATGAGCAGTTCTTC. The chain uses TRBV7-9 and TRBJ2-1, with 9 bases aligning to TRBD1. V was clipped by 10 bases and J by 2 bases; unmatched bases: 12. The CDR3 runs 16 residues. Germline V gene sequence: CDR1 SEHNR, CDR2 FQNEAQ (reference sequence).

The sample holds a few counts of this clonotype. The CDR3 spells CASSLVEGPNEKLFF. The CDR3 bases are TGTGCCAGCAGTTTGGTTGAAGGGCCTAATGAAAAACTGTTTTTT. The chain combines TRBV28 with TRBJ1-4, with D unclear. The CDR3 totals 15 residues. V dropped 3 bases and J dropped 3 bases, with 11 bases sitting between them. Germline CDR1 and CDR2: MDHEN and SYDVKM.

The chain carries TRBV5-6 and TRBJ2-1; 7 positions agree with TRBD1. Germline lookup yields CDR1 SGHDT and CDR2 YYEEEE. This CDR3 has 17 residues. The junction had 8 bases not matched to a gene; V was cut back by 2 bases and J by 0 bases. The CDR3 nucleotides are TGTGCCAGCAGCTTCAACGGACAGGACATCTCCTACAATGAGCAGTTCTTC. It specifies CASSFNGQDISYNEQFF.

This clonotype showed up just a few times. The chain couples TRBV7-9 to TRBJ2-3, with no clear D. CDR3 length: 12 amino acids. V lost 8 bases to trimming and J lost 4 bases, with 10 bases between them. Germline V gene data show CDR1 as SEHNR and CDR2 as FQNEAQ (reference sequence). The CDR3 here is CASFQGPDTQYF. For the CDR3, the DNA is TGTGCCAGCTTTCAAGGCCCAGATACGCAGTATTTT.

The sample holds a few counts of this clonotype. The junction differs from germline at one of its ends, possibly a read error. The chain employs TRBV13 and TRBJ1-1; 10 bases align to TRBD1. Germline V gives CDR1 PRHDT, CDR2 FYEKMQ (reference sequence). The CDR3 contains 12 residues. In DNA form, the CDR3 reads TGTGCCAGCAGCGGGGGGACAGGGGACGGGCCCTTT. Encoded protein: CASSGGTGDGPF.

In DNA, the CDR3 is TGTGCCAGCAGCGGACTAGCGGGACGAGAGACCCAGTACTTC. Residues: CASSGLAGRETQYF. This sequence joins TRBV14 and TRBJ2-5, with 12 bases that match TRBD2. Germline assignment: CDR1 SGHDN and CDR2 FVKESK. V lost 5 bases and J lost 4; bases outside the gene matches: 2. CDR3 length: 14 amino acids.

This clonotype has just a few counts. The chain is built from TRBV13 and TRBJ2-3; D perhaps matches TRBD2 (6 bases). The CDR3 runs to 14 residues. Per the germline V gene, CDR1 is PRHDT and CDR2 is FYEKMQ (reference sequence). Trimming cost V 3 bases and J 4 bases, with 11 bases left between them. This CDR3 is CASSLTSMADTQYF. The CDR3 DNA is TGTGCCAGCAGCTTGACTAGTATGGCAGATACGCAGTATTTT.

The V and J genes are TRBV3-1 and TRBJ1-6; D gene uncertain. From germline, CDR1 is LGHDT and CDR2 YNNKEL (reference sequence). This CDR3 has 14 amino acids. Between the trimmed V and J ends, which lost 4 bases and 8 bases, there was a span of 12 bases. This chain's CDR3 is CASSLDKVYSPLHF. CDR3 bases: TGTGCCAGCAGCCTCGACAAGGTATATTCACCCCTCCACTTT.

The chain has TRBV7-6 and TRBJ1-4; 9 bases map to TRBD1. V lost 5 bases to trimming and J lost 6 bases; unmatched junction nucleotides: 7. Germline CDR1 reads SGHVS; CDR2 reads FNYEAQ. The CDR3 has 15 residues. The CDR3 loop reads CASSAKGDRDEKLFF. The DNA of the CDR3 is TGTGCCAGCAGCGCAAAGGGGGACAGGGATGAAAAACTGTTTTTT.

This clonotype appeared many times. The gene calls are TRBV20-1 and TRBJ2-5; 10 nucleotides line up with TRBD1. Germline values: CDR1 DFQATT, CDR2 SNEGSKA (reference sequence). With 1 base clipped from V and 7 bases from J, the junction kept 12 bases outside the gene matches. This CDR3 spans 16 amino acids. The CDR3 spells CSARVPPGTGDGTQYF. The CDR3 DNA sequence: TGCAGTGCTAGAGTACCACCCGGGACAGGGGATGGGACCCAGTACTTC.

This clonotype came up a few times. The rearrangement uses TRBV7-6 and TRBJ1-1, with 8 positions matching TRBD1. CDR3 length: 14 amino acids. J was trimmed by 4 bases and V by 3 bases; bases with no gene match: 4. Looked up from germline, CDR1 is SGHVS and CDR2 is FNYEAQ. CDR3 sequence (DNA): TGTGCCAGCAGCTTGATCACAGGGGGCACTGAAGCTTTCTTT. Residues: CASSLITGGTEAFF.

CDR3 in DNA: TGTGCCAGCAGCCAACCAAGCGGGAGCTCCGCAAATACGCAGTATTTT. Translation gives CASSQPSGSSANTQYF. J is TRBJ2-3 and V is TRBV5-4, with 8 bases identical to TRBD2. J was trimmed by 7 bases and V by 4 bases; bases with no gene match: 14. CDR1 SGHNT and CDR2 YYREEE come from the germline V gene (reference sequence). This CDR3 contains 16 residues.

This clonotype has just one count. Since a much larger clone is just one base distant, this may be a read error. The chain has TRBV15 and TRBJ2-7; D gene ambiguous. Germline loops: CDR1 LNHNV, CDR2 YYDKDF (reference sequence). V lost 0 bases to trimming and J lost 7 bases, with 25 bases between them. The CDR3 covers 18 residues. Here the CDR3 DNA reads TGTGCCACCAGCAGAGAAGGGTGCTTTGAGCCCCTTGTGGGTGAGCAGTACTTC. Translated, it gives CATSREGCFEPLVGEQYF.

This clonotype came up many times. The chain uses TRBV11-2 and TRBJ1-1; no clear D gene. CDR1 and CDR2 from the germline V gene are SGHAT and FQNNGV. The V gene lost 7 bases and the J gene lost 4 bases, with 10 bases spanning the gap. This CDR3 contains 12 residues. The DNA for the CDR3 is TGTGCCAGCAATACCCAAGGCACTGAAGCTTTCTTT. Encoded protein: CASNTQGTEAFF.

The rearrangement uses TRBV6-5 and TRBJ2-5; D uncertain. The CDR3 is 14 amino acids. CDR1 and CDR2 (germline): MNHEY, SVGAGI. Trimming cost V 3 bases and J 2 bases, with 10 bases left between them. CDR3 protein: CASSYLPQQETQYF. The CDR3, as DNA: TGTGCCAGCAGTTATCTTCCTCAGCAAGAGACCCAGTACTTC.

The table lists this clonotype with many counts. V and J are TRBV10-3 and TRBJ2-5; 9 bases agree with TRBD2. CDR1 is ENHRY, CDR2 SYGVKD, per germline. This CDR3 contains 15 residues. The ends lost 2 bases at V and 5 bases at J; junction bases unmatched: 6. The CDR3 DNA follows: TGTGCCATCAGTGAGACTAGCGGGCTATTGGAGACCCAGTACTTC. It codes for CAISETSGLLETQYF.

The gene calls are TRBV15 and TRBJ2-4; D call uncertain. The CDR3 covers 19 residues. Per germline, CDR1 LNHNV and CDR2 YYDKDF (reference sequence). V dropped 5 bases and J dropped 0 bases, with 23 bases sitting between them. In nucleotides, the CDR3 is TGTGCCACCAGCCACCGTAGTGGTGCCATGAGAATAGCCAAAAACATTCAGTACTTC. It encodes CATSHRSGAMRIAKNIQYF.

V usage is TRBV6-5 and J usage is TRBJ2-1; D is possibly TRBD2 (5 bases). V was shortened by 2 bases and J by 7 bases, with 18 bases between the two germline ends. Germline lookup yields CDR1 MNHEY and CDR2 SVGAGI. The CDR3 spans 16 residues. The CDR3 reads CASSYPALLGLNEQFF. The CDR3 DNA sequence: TGTGCCAGCAGTTACCCGGCCCTACTAGGTTTGAATGAGCAGTTCTTC.

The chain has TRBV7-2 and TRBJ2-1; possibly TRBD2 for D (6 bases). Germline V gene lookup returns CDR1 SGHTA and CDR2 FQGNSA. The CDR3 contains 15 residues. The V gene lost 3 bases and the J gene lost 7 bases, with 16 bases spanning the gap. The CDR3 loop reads CASSFGQGTVNEQFF. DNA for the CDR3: TGTGCCAGCAGCTTCGGACAAGGGACTGTTAATGAGCAGTTCTTC.

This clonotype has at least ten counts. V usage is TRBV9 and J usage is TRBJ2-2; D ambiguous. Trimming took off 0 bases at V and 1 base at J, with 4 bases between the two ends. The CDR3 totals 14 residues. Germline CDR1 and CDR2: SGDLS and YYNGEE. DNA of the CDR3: TGTGCCAGCAGCGTAGTTGGGAACACCGGGGAGCTGTTTTTT. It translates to CASSVVGNTGELFF.

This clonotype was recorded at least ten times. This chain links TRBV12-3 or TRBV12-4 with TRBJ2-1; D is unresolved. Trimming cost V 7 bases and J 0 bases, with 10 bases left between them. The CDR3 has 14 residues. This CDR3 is CASTHSSSYNEQFF. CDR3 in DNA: TGTGCCAGCACGCACTCAAGCTCCTACAATGAGCAGTTCTTC.

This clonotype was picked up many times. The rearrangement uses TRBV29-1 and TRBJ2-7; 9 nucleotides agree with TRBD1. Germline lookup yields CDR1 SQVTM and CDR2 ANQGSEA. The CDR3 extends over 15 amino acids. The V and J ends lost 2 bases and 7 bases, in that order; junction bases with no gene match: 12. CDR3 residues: CSVEIAGTGLSEQYF. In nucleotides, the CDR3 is TGCAGCGTTGAAATCGCCGGGACAGGGCTTTCGGAGCAGTACTTC.

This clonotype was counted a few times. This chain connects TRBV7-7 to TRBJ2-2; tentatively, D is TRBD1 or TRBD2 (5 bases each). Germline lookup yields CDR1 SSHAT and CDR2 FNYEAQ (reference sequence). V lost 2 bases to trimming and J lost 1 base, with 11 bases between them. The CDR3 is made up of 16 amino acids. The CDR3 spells CASSLSGTLNTGELFF. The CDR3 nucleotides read TGTGCCAGCAGCTTATCCGGGACGCTGAACACCGGGGAGCTGTTTTTT.

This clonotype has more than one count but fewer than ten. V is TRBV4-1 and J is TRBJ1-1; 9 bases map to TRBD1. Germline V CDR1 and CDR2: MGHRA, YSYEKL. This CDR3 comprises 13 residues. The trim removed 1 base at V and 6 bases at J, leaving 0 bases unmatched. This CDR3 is CASSQGQGAEAFF. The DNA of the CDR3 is TGCGCCAGCAGCCAAGGACAGGGGGCTGAAGCTTTCTTT.

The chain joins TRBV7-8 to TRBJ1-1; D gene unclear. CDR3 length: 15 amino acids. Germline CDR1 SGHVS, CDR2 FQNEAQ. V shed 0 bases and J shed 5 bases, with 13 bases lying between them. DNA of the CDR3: TGTGCCAGCAGCTTAGCCCGAGATGGGCGAACTGAAGCTTTCTTT. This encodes CASSLARDGRTEAFF.

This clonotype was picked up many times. The CDR3, as DNA: TGTGCCAGCAGCTTAGAGCCGGACCCGAACACTGAAGCTTTCTTT. Encoded protein: CASSLEPDPNTEAFF. The V and J genes are TRBV7-9 and TRBJ1-1; D remains unclear. V lost 1 base and J 1 base, leaving 10 bases between the germline ends. Germline CDR1 and CDR2: SEHNR and FQNEAQ (reference sequence). CDR3 length equals 15 residues.

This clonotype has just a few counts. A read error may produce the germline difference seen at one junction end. The CDR3 nucleotides read TGTGCCAGCAGCCTAGCGGGAGGCGGCGATGAGCAGTTCTTC. This codes for CASSLAGGGDEQFF. This chain joins TRBV7-6 and TRBJ2-1; 11 bases map to TRBD2. The CDR3 has 14 amino acids. From germline, CDR1 is SGHVS and CDR2 FNYEAQ.

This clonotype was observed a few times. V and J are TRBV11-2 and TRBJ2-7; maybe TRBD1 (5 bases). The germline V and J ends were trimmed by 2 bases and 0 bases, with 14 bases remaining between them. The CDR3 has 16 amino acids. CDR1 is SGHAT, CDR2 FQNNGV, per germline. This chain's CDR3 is CASSLNGPDSSYEQYF. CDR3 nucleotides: TGTGCCAGCAGCTTAAATGGTCCCGACAGCTCCTACGAGCAGTACTTC.

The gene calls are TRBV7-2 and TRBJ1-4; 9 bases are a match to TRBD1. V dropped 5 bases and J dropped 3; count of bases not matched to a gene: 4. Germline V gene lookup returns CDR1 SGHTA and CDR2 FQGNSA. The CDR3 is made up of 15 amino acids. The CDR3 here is CASSRTGGPNEKLFF. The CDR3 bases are TGTGCCAGCAGCCGAACAGGGGGCCCTAATGAAAAACTGTTTTTT.

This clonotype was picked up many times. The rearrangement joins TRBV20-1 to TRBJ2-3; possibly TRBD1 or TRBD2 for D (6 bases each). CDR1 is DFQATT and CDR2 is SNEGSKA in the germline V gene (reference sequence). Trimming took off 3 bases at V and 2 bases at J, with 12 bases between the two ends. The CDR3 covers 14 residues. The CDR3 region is CSASPGEATDTQYF. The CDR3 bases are TGCAGTGCTAGTCCAGGGGAGGCCACAGATACGCAGTATTTT.